This TCR beta chain derives from a study of CD8+ T cells in alopecia areata. RNA extraction was followed by reverse transcription into cDNA, which acted as the sequencing template. Clones were read by immunoSEQ multiplex PCR, and TCRdb kept only the in-frame ones, dropping some. The data show around 65,000 clones, about half seen once. CDR1 is LGHNA, CDR2 YSLEER, per germline. The V and J ends lost 0 bases and 7 bases respectively, with 13 bases between them. There are 15 residues in the CDR3. The chain employs TRBV4-3 and TRBJ1-5; D uncertain. Source: CD8+ T cells sorted from blood, taken at week 0. The clonotype comes from a human donor with alopecia areata. CDR3 DNA sequence: TGCGCCAGCAGCCAAGACAGATCAGCATACCAGCCCCAGCATTTT. Amino acid sequence: CASSQDRSAYQPQHF.